This T cell receptor (beta chain) was sequenced in a study of blood T cell repertoires in COVID-19. Original processing notes: Using reference gene primer amplification, nucleated cell counts were estimated. Clones were read by immunoSEQ multiplex PCR, and TCRdb kept only the in-frame ones, dropping some. The DNA was the basis for D and trimming; V, J and clone size are from that table. The sample yields a few hundred thousand clones, about 80% seen once. V shed 1 base, J shed 5 bases, and the junction held 3 bases outside the gene matches. Looked up from germline, CDR1 is SGHRS and CDR2 is YFSETQ. The CDR3 totals 15 residues.

The sequencing sample was made of peripheral blood. This clonotype originated in an older woman with acute or convalescent COVID-19. The chain recombines TRBV5-1 with TRBJ2-3; 11 positions agree with TRBD2. The CDR3, as DNA: TGCGCCAGCAGCTTGATCACTAGCGGGGGAGATACGCAGTATTTT. The encoded protein is CASSLITSGGDTQYF.